This T cell receptor beta chain is drawn from a study of blood T cell repertoires in COVID-19. Study information: The United States, Italy and Spain provided the acute and convalescent COVID-19 samples. Nucleic acid was either cDNA or gDNA, and it came from T cells, B-cell-depleted T cells, or PBMCs.

Original handling: Estimated nucleated cell counts came from reference gene primer amplification. Only in-frame clones appear in the TCRdb table, and some are missing; sequencing was by immunoSEQ multiplex PCR. V, J and clone size are those of that table, while D and trimming were read from the DNA. The top ten clones hold more than 9.5% of a sample with 150,000 to 200,000 clones, around 80% of them seen once. The germline V gene encodes CDR1 SGHDN and CDR2 FVKESK. V shed 6 bases and J 1 base; nucleotides not matched to a gene: 5. The CDR3 length is 17 residues. The specimen was peripheral blood. This receptor was identified in a man in his 60s with active or convalescent COVID-19. The chain employs TRBV14 and TRBJ2-2; 13 bases are a match to TRBD2. This CDR3 is CASRRTSGGLNTGELFF. The CDR3 region has the DNA TGTGCCAGCAGGAGGACTAGCGGGGGATTGAACACCGGGGAGCTGTTTTTT.